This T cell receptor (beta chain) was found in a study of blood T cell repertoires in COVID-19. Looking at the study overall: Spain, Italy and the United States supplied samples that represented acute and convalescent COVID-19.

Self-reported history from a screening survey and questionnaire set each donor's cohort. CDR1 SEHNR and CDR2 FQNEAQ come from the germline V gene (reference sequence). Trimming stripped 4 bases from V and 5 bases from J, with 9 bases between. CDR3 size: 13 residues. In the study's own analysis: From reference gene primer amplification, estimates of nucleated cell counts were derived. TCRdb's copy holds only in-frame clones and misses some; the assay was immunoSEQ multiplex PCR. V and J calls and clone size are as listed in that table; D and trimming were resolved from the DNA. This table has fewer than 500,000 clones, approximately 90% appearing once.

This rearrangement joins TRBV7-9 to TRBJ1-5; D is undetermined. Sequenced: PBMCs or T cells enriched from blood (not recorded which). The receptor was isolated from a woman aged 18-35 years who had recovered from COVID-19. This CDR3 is CASSWAVDQPQHF. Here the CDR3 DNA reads TGTGCCAGCAGCTGGGCAGTGGATCAGCCCCAGCATTTT.